The T cell receptor (beta chain) described here comes from a study of T cells in Graves' hyperthyroidism and ophthalmopathy. Study-level points and caveats: Most clonotypes that expanded in the thyroid above 0.001 also showed up in blood.

Concerning this clonotype: The antigen remains unidentified.

TCR beta CDR3 region amplification was performed from RNA transcripts. First-round RT-PCR of the TCR CDR3 relied on the HTBI primer set. MiXCR, applied by TCRdb to the multiplex PCR reads, yields one record per CDR3 protein. The repertoire holds roughly 570,000 distinct CDR3 sequences, with around 16% as singletons. Unmatched junction bases numbered 11, after V lost 2 bases and J lost 8 bases. Germline assignment: CDR1 MNHNY and CDR2 SVGAGI (reference sequence). The CDR3 is made up of 16 amino acids. Sequencing used blood. The chain couples TRBV6-6 to TRBJ1-2; 10 bases match TRBD1. The clonotype was recovered from a woman aged 25-40 years with Graves' hyperthyroidism. CDR3 in DNA: TGTGCCAGCAGTTACGGGGACAGGGGCAACCGGGGAGGCTACACCTTC. It encodes CASSYGDRGNRGGYTF.